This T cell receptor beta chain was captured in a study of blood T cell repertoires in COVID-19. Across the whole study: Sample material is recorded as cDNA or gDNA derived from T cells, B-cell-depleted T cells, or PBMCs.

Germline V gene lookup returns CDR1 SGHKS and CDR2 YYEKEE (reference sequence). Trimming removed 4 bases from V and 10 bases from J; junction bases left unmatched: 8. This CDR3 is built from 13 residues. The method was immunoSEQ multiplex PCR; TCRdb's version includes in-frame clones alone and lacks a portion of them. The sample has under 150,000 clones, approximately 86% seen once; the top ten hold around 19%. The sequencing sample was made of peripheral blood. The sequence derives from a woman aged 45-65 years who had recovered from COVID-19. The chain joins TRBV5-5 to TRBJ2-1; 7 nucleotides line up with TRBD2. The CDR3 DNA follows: TGTGCCAGCAGCCCCCACCGGGAGGACGAGCAGTTCTTC. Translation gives CASSPHREDEQFF. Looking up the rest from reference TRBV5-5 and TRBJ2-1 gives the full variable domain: DAGVTQSPTHLIKTRGQQVTLRCSPISGHKSVSWYQQVLGQGPQFIFQYYEKEERGRGNFPDRFSARQFPNYSSELNVNALLLGDSALYLCASSPHREDEQFFGPGTRLTVL.